This entry is about one T cell receptor beta chain. In terms of age and location, participants ranged from about 18 to 90 years and lived in under 30 US areas. Cohort assignment relied on participant-reported clinical history. The data stem from a study of blood T cell repertoires in COVID-19. Study-level background: PBMCs, B-cell-depleted T cells, or T cells were the source of the cDNA or gDNA that made up the material.

Profiling relied on immunoSEQ multiplex PCR, and the TCRdb table lists in-frame clones only, not all of them. The data contain around 230,000 clones, about 90% of them singletons. The germline gives CDR1 SGHTA, CDR2 FQGNSA. The CDR3 sequence is 15 residues long. J gave up 1 base and V 1 base, and 2 bases lay outside the gene matches. The sequenced sample was PBMCs or T cells enriched from blood (not recorded which). This TCR came from a woman aged 25-40 years with acute COVID-19. V is TRBV7-2 and J is TRBJ2-5, with 8 bases aligning to TRBD1. As DNA, the CDR3 is TGTGCCAGCAGCTTAGACAGGGGGACCCAAGAGACCCAGTACTTC. It specifies CASSLDRGTQETQYF.